Sequencing of this T cell receptor (beta chain) was carried out in a study of control samples from healthy donors and cancer patients. The CDR3 loop spans 14 amino acids. The germline gives CDR1 SNHLY, CDR2 FYNNEI. V was shortened by 4 bases and J by 1 base, with 9 bases between the two germline ends. The assay was immunoSEQ multiplex PCR, and TCRdb's table has in-frame clones only and misses some. This table holds more than 65,000 clones, 75% to 90% found once. This chain joins TRBV2 and TRBJ2-3; TRBD2 might be the D (6 bases). This TCR was sampled from a man in his forties or fifties in good health. Sequenced material: blood. In nucleotides, the CDR3 is TGTGCCAGCAGTGTTGAGCGGGGCACAGATACGCAGTATTTT. The encoded protein is CASSVERGTDTQYF.